This TCR beta chain was identified in a study of T cell responses to AZD1222 COVID-19 vaccine. The CDR3 loop spans 14 amino acids. V dropped 6 bases and J dropped 1 base, with 13 bases sitting between them. Germline V gives CDR1 MNHEY, CDR2 SVGAGI. The study, taken as a whole, reports: Recipients of AZD1222 seropositive at baseline numbered only 5 to 7.

This clone was counted between two and nine times. Its antigen is as yet unknown. Clones were sequenced by immunoSEQ multiplex PCR, and TCRdb holds only the in-frame ones, with some missing. The repertoire has about 170,000 clones, around nine tenths of them found once; the top ten carry around 0.99%. This clonotype originated in an adult who received the AZD1222 COVID-19 vaccine. The rearrangement uses TRBV6-5 and TRBJ2-7; D gene ambiguous. This sample comprised peripheral blood, obtained 28 days after the second AZD1222 dose. The chain's CDR3 is CASRTNRDSYEQYF. CDR3 bases: TGTGCCAGCAGGACAAATAGAGATTCCTACGAGCAGTACTTC.